A selection of T cell receptor beta chains follows, all from one sample in a study of radiation and T cells in renal cell carcinoma. Method: immunoSEQ multiplex PCR; TCRdb's copy keeps in-frame clones and lacks some. The sample has 150,000 to 200,000 clones; roughly 90% are singletons. The material sequenced was blood, taken from a patient whose treatment included radiotherapy and nephrectomy. These receptors were taken from a woman between 50 and 59 years old with renal cell carcinoma. The CDR3 runs from the conserved cysteine through the conserved F or W. The order of the fields is D gene, V gene, clone size, J gene, CDR3 protein, CDR3 DNA. D genes are given only for firm matches. Not every row has a clone size; where given, it reads once, few, many or a size class.

d_gene: NA; v_gene: TRBV9; abundance: NA; j_gene: TRBJ2-7; CDR3aa: CASSVEGGQRPYEQYF; CDR3nt: TGTGCCAGCAGCGTGGAGGGGGGACAGAGACCCTACGAGCAGTACTTC
d_gene: TRBD1; v_gene: TRBV11-2; abundance: NA; j_gene: TRBJ2-2; CDR3aa: CASSYNRGTGELFF; CDR3nt: TGTGCCAGCAGCTACAACAGGGGGACCGGGGAGCTGTTTTTT
d_gene: NA; v_gene: TRBV5-6; abundance: NA; j_gene: TRBJ2-7; CDR3aa: CASSGTGEQYF; CDR3nt: TGTGCCAGCAGCGGAACTGGGGAGCAGTACTTC
d_gene: NA; v_gene: TRBV7-9; abundance: few; j_gene: TRBJ2-7; CDR3aa: CASSLRTDPYEQYF; CDR3nt: TGTGCCAGCAGTCTCAGGACTGACCCCTACGAGCAGTACTTC
d_gene: NA; v_gene: TRBV27; abundance: NA; j_gene: TRBJ2-3; CDR3aa: CASSPDTYTQYF; CDR3nt: TGTGCCAGCAGCCCGGACACCTATACGCAGTATTTT
d_gene: NA; v_gene: TRBV6-5; abundance: NA; j_gene: TRBJ1-2; CDR3aa: CASLGQSYGYTF; CDR3nt: TGTGCCAGCCTAGGGCAGTCCTATGGCTACACCTTC
d_gene: NA; v_gene: TRBV7-3; abundance: NA; j_gene: TRBJ1-3; CDR3aa: CASSLYPQGRSGNTIYF; CDR3nt: TGTGCCAGCAGCTTATATCCACAGGGCAGGTCTGGAAACACCATATATTTT
d_gene: NA; v_gene: TRBV5-1; abundance: NA; j_gene: TRBJ2-2; CDR3aa: CASSLSASNTGELFF; CDR3nt: TGCGCCAGCAGCTTGTCGGCTTCGAACACCGGGGAGCTGTTTTTT
d_gene: TRBD1; v_gene: TRBV7-9; abundance: many; j_gene: TRBJ1-3; CDR3aa: CASSPKDRGSGNTIYF; CDR3nt: TGTGCCAGCAGCCCTAAGGACAGGGGCTCTGGAAACACCATATATTTT
d_gene: NA; v_gene: TRBV4-1; abundance: NA; j_gene: TRBJ2-5; CDR3aa: CASSQWGSGETQYF; CDR3nt: TGCGCCAGCAGCCAATGGGGGTCAGGAGAGACCCAGTACTTC
d_gene: TRBD2; v_gene: TRBV10-3; abundance: NA; j_gene: TRBJ2-1; CDR3aa: CAISSSGGASDEQFF; CDR3nt: TGTGCCATCAGTTCTAGCGGGGGGGCTTCCGATGAGCAGTTCTTC
d_gene: TRBD1; v_gene: TRBV7-9; abundance: NA; j_gene: TRBJ1-2; CDR3aa: CASSLETGASGYTF; CDR3nt: TGTGCCAGCAGCTTAGAGACAGGGGCCTCTGGCTACACCTTC
d_gene: NA; v_gene: TRBV5-6; abundance: NA; j_gene: TRBJ1-2; CDR3aa: CASSSGIGYYGYTF; CDR3nt: TGTGCCAGCAGCTCGGGTATCGGGTACTATGGCTACACCTTC
d_gene: NA; v_gene: TRBV27; abundance: NA; j_gene: TRBJ1-2; CDR3aa: CASSPRAGRYGYTF; CDR3nt: TGTGCCAGCAGCCCTAGGGCAGGGAGGTATGGCTACACCTTC
d_gene: NA; v_gene: TRBV11-2; abundance: NA; j_gene: TRBJ1-1; CDR3aa: CASSLAGNEAFF; CDR3nt: TGTGCCAGCAGCTTAGCGGGAAATGAAGCTTTCTTT
d_gene: NA; v_gene: TRBV7-9; abundance: NA; j_gene: TRBJ2-3; CDR3aa: CASSLQGLSTDTQYF; CDR3nt: TGTGCCAGCAGCTTACAGGGGCTAAGCACAGATACGCAGTATTTT
d_gene: NA; v_gene: TRBV11-2; abundance: many; j_gene: TRBJ1-1; CDR3aa: CASSLSDSANTEAFF; CDR3nt: TGTGCCAGCAGCCTATCGGACAGCGCTAACACTGAAGCTTTCTTT
d_gene: NA; v_gene: TRBV5-4; abundance: NA; j_gene: TRBJ1-2; CDR3aa: CASSFSTRDNYGYTF; CDR3nt: TGTGCCAGCAGCTTTAGTACGAGGGATAACTATGGCTACACCTTC
d_gene: TRBD1; v_gene: TRBV29-1; abundance: few; j_gene: TRBJ1-1; CDR3aa: CSASRTGDENTEAFF; CDR3nt: TGCAGCGCATCACGGACAGGGGATGAGAACACTGAAGCTTTCTTT
d_gene: NA; v_gene: TRBV7-9; abundance: NA; j_gene: TRBJ1-1; CDR3aa: CASSLAGTVNTEAFF; CDR3nt: TGTGCCAGCAGCTTAGCGGGGACGGTGAACACTGAAGCTTTCTTT
d_gene: NA; v_gene: TRBV7-9; abundance: NA; j_gene: TRBJ1-5; CDR3aa: CASSRDDQPQHF; CDR3nt: TGTGCCAGCAGCAGGGACGATCAGCCCCAGCATTTT
d_gene: NA; v_gene: TRBV7-8; abundance: NA; j_gene: TRBJ2-3; CDR3aa: CASSAPRTDTQYF; CDR3nt: TGTGCCAGCAGCGCACCGCGCACAGATACGCAGTATTTT
d_gene: NA; v_gene: TRBV25-1; abundance: NA; j_gene: TRBJ2-7; CDR3aa: CASSDPTRLTYEQYF; CDR3nt: TGTGCCAGCAGTGATCCCACGAGACTTACCTACGAGCAGTACTTC